This T cell receptor beta chain was documented in a study of shared clonotypes between healthy human individuals. Study outcomes and limitations: It was only blood that was sampled, and tissue repertoires likely differ. Read depth was anticipated to influence clonotype sharing among donors.

Replicate PCRs run on sorted subsets employed approximately 0.2 ug DNA, tens of thousands of T cell genomes. TCRdb's copy holds only in-frame clones and misses some; the assay was immunoSEQ multiplex PCR. Of 650,000 to 800,000 clones listed, 55% to 75% are singletons. The CDR3 runs 14 residues. Germline CDR1 is MDHEN and CDR2 is SYDVKM. V shed 7 bases and J 4 bases; nucleotides not matched to a gene: 7. Regarding this clone: Its antigen is not known.

CD4+ cell separation produced CD45RA+ naive and CD45RA-negative memory subsets. The TCR originated in a woman in her 30s in good health. The V and J genes are TRBV28 and TRBJ2-1; 7 bases are a match to TRBD2. The sequenced material came from memory CD4+ T cells sorted from blood. Sample subset: CD45RA-negative fraction. CDR3 protein: CASMSLAAYNEQFF. CDR3 nucleotide sequence: TGTGCCAGCATGAGCCTAGCGGCGTACAATGAGCAGTTCTTC.